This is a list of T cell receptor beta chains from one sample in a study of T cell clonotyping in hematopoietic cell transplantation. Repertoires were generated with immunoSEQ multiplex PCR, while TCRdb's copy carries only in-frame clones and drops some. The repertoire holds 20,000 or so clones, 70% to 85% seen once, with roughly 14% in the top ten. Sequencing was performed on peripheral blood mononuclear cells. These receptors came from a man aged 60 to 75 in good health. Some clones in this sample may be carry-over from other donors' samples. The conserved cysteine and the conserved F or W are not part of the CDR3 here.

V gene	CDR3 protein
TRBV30	AYRQGMQY
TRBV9	ASSVGVSRQTFYGYT
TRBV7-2	ASSSRSGENQPQH
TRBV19	ASSPAVPYGYT
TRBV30	AWTMGQGAGGYT
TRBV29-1	SSLDSSNEKLF
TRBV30	AWSQGSYGYT
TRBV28	ASSRGFSYEQY
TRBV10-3	AISESKGAETQPQH
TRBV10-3	AIRPDRGVVNTEAF
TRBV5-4	ASSPNGNQPQH
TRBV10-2	ASSELGSRQPQH
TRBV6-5	ASSFGDVGDGYT
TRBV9	ASSAPGQIYGYT
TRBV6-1	ASSGGRDRSGYEQY
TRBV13	ASSSWYPNSYNSPLH
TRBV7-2	ASSPERGLHQPQH
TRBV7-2	ASSLLGLLRNTEAF
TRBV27	ASGTGSHGYT
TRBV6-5	ASSYSPGSYEQY
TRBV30	AWTKGGNTEAF
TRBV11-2	ASSLVALGSGNTIY
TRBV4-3	ASSQKVTHEAF
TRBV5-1	ASSQVPGQAETQY
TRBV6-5	ASSYLNEQY
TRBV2	ASNWGRDQPQH
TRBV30	ASVTTPGTEAF
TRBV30	AWSVAGVRGPSSNQPQH
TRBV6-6	ASSYGGVDSNYGYT
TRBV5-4	ASSATGREETQY
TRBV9	ASSPRTGDLETQY
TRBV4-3	ASSQSSAGMNTEAF
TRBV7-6	ASSLGGMDEQF
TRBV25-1	ASSESGGGQPQH
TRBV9	ASSEGTGFGNTEAS
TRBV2	ASSSPSGPYEQY
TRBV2	ARAGTGREKLF
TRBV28	ASSPLQGVTYNSPLH
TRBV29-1	SVRQGLGSYGYT
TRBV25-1	ASSEYQATDTQY
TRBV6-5	ASSDPESSYEQY
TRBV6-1	ASSADISYEQY
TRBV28	ASSETDTQY
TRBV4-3	ASSLRTGGAYEQY
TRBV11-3	ASSPQRQGYGYT
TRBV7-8	ASSLGLAEAREQY
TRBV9	ASSVEVWGGNSPLH
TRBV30	AWNRGTSAYEQY
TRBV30	AWSQLNTEAF
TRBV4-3	ASSQVHAYEQY
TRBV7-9	ASSGVGKLDYGYT
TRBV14	ASSQTRTEAWGNTIY
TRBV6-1	ASSAFSSAEIVGYT
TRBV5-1	ASSLGDRRQETQY
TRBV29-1	SVLQTSNQPQH
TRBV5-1	ASSRVLAGGQETQY
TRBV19	ASSINRYSNQPQH